One and the same sample provided the 12 T cell receptor beta chains below, sequenced in a study of T cell responses to AZD1222 COVID-19 vaccine. The assay was immunoSEQ multiplex PCR, and TCRdb's table has in-frame clones only and misses some. The sample lists around 150,000 clones; roughly 90% were seen once. Material: peripheral blood, obtained on day 0 of AZD1222 vaccination. These receptors were collected from an adult in good health.

This chain connects TRBV6-4 to TRBJ1-2; no clear D. This CDR3 spans 13 amino acids. Trimming cost V 0 bases and J 7 bases, with 9 bases left between them. Germline V gene sequence: CDR1 MRHNA, CDR2 SNTAGT. CDR3 residues: CASSDSIGTGYTF. CDR3 nucleotides: TGTGCCAGCAGTGACTCGATAGGAACTGGCTACACCTTC.

This clone was seen a single time. The rearrangement links TRBV5-4 to TRBJ2-2; a possible D gene is TRBD2 (5 bases). Per the germline V gene, CDR1 is SGHNT and CDR2 is YYREEE (reference sequence). CDR3 length: 15 amino acids. V lost 4 bases and J lost 2, with 12 bases in between. In DNA form, the CDR3 reads TGTGCCAGCAGCGCGACCGGGATCAACACCGGGGAGCTGTTTTTT. It encodes CASSATGINTGELFF.

This chain links TRBV19 with TRBJ1-5; TRBD1 matches at 7 bases. V lost 3 bases to trimming and J lost 4 bases; unmatched junction nucleotides: 9. The CDR3 has 16 amino acids. In germline, CDR1 is LNHDA, CDR2 SQIVND (reference sequence). The CDR3 region has the DNA TGTGCCAGTAGTATTTACGCGGACAGGCAAAATCAGCCCCAGCATTTT. Its translation: CASSIYADRQNQPQHF.

V usage is TRBV4-3 and J usage is TRBJ1-6; 8 positions agree with TRBD1. Per the germline V gene, CDR1 is LGHNA and CDR2 is YSLEER. The CDR3 contains 17 residues. J gave up 7 bases and V 2 bases, and 10 bases lay outside the gene matches. The DNA of the CDR3 is TGCGCCAGCAGCCAAATTTGGGGACAGGTAGAAAATTCACCCCTCCACTTT. Translation gives CASSQIWGQVENSPLHF.

The J gene is TRBJ1-1, the V gene TRBV28, with TRBD1 as a possible D gene (5 bases). Germline values: CDR1 MDHEN, CDR2 SYDVKM. The CDR3 spans 10 residues. V shed 6 bases and J shed 13 bases, with 12 bases lying between them. This CDR3 is CASRGGVIFF. In DNA form, the CDR3 reads TGTGCCAGCAGAGGAGGGGTAATTTTCTTT.

This chain joins TRBV6-6 and TRBJ2-3; D may be TRBD2 (5 bases). This CDR3 is built from 16 residues. CDR1 and CDR2 from the germline V gene are MNHNY and SVGAGI (reference sequence). Between the trimmed V and J ends, which lost 5 bases and 2 bases, there was a span of 17 bases. CDR3 DNA sequence: TGTGCCAGCAGTATCCTGGGAAGCGGTCTCACAGATACGCAGTATTTT. Protein: CASSILGSGLTDTQYF.

J is TRBJ1-1 and V is TRBV9; D is ambiguous. The V gene lost 3 bases and the J gene lost 0 bases, with 12 bases spanning the gap. The germline CDR1 and CDR2 sequences are SGDLS and YYNGEE. The CDR3 is 15 amino acids. The chain's CDR3 is CASSAISMVNTEAFF. CDR3 DNA: TGTGCCAGCAGCGCAATCTCCATGGTGAACACTGAAGCTTTCTTT.

Of note for this clone: The junction departs from the called germline gene at one end, perhaps through a read error. V gene TRBV19 combines with J gene TRBJ1-2; D is perhaps TRBD1 (6 bases). The CDR3 sequence is 10 residues long. Germline loops: CDR1 LNHDA, CDR2 SQIVND (reference sequence). The CDR3 DNA reads as TGTGCCAGTAGTCTTATCAAGGGGGAATTC. Its protein product is CASSLIKGEF.

V gene TRBV19 combines with J gene TRBJ2-2, with 9 bases aligning to TRBD1. The CDR3 loop spans 14 amino acids. Unmatched junction bases numbered 4, after V lost 7 bases and J lost 4 bases. Germline CDR1 reads LNHDA; CDR2 reads SQIVND (reference sequence). CDR3 bases: TGTGCCAGTACCCTACAGGGGGCCACCGGGGAGCTGTTTTTT. Protein sequence: CASTLQGATGELFF.

This rearrangement joins TRBV15 to TRBJ1-4; D perhaps matches TRBD1 (6 bases). Germline assignment: CDR1 LNHNV and CDR2 YYDKDF (reference sequence). CDR3 length: 14 amino acids. The germline V and J ends were trimmed by 0 bases and 7 bases, with 9 bases remaining between them. CDR3 sequence: CATSRDRGAEKLFF. The CDR3, as DNA: TGTGCCACCAGCAGAGACAGGGGAGCTGAAAAACTGTTTTTT.

The V call is TRBV7-5, the J call TRBJ1-2. TRBV7-5 is tagged as a pseudogene. The CDR3 covers 13 residues. The CDR3 loop is CAGRERGLYGYTF. The CDR3 bases are TGTGCCGGGAGGGAAAGGGGGTTGTATGGCTACACCTTC.

The chain recombines TRBV25-1 with TRBJ1-3, with D uncertain. V shed 8 bases and J shed 0 bases, with 8 bases lying between them. The CDR3 has 13 residues. CDR1 and CDR2 from the germline V gene are MGHDK and SYGVNS. For the CDR3, the DNA is TGTGCCAGCGGAGCCTACTCTGGAAACACCATATATTTT. Translating it yields CASGAYSGNTIYF.